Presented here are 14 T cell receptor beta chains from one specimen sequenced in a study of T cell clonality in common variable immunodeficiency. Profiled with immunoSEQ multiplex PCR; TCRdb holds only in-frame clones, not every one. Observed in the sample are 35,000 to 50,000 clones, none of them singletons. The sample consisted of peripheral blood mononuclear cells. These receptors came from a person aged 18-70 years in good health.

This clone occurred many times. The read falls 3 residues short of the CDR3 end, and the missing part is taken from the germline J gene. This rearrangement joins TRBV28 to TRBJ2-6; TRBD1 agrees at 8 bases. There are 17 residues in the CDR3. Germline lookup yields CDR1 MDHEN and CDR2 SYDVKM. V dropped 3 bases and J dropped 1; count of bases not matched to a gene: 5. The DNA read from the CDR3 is TGTGCCAGCAGTTTGAGCAGGGGGCGGTCTGGGGCCAACGTC. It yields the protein CASSLSRGRSGANV. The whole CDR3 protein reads CASSLSRGRSGANVLTF.

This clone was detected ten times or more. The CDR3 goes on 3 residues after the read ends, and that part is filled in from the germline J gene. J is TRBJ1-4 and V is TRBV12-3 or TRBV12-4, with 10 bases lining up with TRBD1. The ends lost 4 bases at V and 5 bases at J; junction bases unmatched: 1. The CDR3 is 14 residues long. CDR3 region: CASSSGQGNEKLFF. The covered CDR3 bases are TGTGCCAGCAGTTCGGGACAGGGGAATGAAAAA.

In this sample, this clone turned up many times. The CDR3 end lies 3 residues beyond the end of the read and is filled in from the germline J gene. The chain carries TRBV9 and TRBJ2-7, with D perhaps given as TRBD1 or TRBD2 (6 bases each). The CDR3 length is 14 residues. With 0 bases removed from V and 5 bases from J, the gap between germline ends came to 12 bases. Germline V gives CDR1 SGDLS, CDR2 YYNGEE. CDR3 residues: CASSVGSGEDEQYF. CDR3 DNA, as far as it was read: TGTGCCAGCAGCGTAGGATCAGGGGAGGACGAG.

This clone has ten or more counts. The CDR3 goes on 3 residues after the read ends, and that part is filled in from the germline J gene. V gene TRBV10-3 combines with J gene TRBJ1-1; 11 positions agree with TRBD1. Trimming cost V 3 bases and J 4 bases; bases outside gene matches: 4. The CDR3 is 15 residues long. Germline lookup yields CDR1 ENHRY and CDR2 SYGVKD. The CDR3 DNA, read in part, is TGTGCCATCAGTGATGGACAGGGGGCTAGCACTGAA. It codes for CAISDGQGASTE. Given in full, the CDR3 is CAISDGQGASTEAFF.

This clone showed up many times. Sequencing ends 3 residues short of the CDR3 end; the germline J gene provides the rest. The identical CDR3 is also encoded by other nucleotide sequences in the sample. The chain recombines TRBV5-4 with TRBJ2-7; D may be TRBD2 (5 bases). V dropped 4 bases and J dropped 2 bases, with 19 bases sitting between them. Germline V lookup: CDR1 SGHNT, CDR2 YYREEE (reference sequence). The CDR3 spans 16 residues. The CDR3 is CASSRRLAGLTYEQYF. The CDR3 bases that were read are TGTGCCAGCAGCAGAAGACTGGCGGGCCTAACCTACGAG.

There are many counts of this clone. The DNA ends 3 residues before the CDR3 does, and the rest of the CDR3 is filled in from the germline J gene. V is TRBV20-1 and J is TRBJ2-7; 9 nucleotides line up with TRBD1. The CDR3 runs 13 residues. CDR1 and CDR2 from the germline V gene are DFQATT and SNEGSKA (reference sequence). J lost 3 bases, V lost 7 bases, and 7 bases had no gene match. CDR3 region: CSGRQGGIYEQYF. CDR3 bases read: TGCAGTGGCCGACAGGGGGGAATCTACGAG.

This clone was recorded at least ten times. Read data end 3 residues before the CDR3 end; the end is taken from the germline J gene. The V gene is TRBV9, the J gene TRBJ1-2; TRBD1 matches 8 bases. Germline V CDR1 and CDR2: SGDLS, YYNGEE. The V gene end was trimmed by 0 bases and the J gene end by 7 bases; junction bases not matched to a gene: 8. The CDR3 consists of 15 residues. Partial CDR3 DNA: TGTGCCAGCAGCGTAGGGGGGAGACAGGGGACTGGC. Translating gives CASSVGGRQGTG. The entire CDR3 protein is CASSVGGRQGTGYTF.

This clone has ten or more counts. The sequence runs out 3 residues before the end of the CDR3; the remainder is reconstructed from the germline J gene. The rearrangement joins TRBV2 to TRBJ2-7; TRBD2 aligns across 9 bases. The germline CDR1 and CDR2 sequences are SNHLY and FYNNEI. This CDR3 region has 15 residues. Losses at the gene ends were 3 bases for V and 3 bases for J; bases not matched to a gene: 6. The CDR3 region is CASSDRAGGLYEQYF. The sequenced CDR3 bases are TGTGCCAGCAGTGATAGAGCGGGAGGCCTCTACGAG.

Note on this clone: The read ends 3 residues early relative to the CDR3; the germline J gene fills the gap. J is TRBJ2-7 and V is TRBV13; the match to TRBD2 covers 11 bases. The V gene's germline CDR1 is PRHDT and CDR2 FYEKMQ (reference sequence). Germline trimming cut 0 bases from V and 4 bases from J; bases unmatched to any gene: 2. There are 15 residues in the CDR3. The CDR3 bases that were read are TGTGCCAGCAGCTTAGGACTAGCGGGGGCGTACGAG. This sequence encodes CASSLGLAGAYE. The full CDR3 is CASSLGLAGAYEQYF.

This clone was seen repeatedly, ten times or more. The CDR3 spells CASGRRQGWRETQYF. CDR3 DNA (partial): TGTGCCAGCGGGAGAAGACAGGGATGGCGAGAGACC. The chain links TRBV11-2 to TRBJ2-5, with 7 nucleotides matching TRBD1. The CDR3 is cut off 3 residues early in the read; its end comes from the germline J gene. CDR3 length: 15 amino acids. The V and J ends lost 8 bases and 4 bases, in that order; junction bases with no gene match: 13. Germline lookup yields CDR1 SGHAT and CDR2 FQNNGV.

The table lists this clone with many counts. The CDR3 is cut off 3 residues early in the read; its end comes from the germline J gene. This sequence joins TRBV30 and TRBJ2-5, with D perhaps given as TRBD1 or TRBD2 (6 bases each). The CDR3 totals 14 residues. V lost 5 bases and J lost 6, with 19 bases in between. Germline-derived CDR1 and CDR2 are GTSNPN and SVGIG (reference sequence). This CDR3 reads CAWGGTLKAKTQYF. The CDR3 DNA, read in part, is TGTGCCTGGGGCGGGACACTTAAGGCTAAGACC.

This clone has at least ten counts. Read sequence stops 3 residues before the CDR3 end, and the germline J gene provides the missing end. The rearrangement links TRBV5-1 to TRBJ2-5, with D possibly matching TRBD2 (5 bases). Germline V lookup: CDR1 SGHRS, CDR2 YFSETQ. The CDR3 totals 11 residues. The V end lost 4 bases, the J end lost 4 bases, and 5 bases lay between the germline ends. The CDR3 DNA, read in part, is TGCGCCAGCAGCCGGGGAGAGACC. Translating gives CASSRGET. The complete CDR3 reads CASSRGETQYF.

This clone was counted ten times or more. The CDR3 region is CASTMGSSRPYNEQFF. CDR3 DNA (partial): TGTGCCAGTACCATGGGGTCTAGCCGCCCCTACAATGAG. The chain couples TRBV19 to TRBJ2-1; tentative D call: TRBD2 (5 bases). The CDR3 goes on 3 residues after the read ends, and that part is filled in from the germline J gene. Germline-derived CDR1 and CDR2 are LNHDA and SQIVND (reference sequence). Trimming stripped 7 bases from V and 2 bases from J, with 18 bases between. The CDR3 length is 16 residues. Drawing the rest from reference TRBV19 and TRBJ2-1, the complete variable domain is DGGITQSPKYLFRKEGQNVTLSCEQNLNHDAMYWYRQDPGQGLRLIYYSQIVNDFQKGDIAEGYSVSREKKESFPLTVTSAQKNPTAFYLCASTMGSSRPYNEQFFGPGTRLTVL.

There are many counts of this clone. CDR3 loop: CSARDRAGLAENNEQFF. CDR3 DNA (partial): TGCAGTGCTAGAGATCGGGCGGGACTAGCGGAAAACAATGAG. The gene calls are TRBV20-1 and TRBJ2-1, with 11 nucleotides matching TRBD2. Coverage ceases 3 residues before the CDR3 finishes, and the germline J gene fills in the end. Germline V lookup: CDR1 DFQATT, CDR2 SNEGSKA (reference sequence). The V gene end was trimmed by 0 bases and the J gene end by 5 bases; junction bases not matched to a gene: 9. The CDR3 contains 17 residues.